This TCR beta chain is drawn from a study of CD8+ T cells in alopecia areata. RNA, once extracted, was reverse transcribed into cDNA for use as the sequencing template. Method: immunoSEQ multiplex PCR; TCRdb's copy keeps in-frame clones and lacks some. Singletons are absent from the sample, which has approximately 300,000 clones. In germline, CDR1 is NNHDY, CDR2 SYVADS. The CDR3 runs to 14 residues. Trimming shortened V by 4 bases and J by 0 bases, and 9 bases separated the two germline ends. Sorting of pooled cutaneous lymph node cells was based on CD4, CD8alpha, NKG2D, NKG2ACE and other markers. Worth noting for this clone: Gene names are mouse gene names. The CDR3 extends 4 residues past the end of the read, so its final part is completed from the germline J gene.

The chain couples TRBV13-3 to TRBJ2-5; D unclear. This clonotype was sampled from a C3H/HeJ mouse with alopecia areata. This strain has MHC haplotype H2-k. The sequenced sample consisted of CD4+ T cells sorted from a lymph node. The covered CDR3 bases are TGTGCCAGCAGTTTACAGTTTAACCAAGAC. This encodes CASSLQFNQD. The entire CDR3 sequence reads CASSLQFNQDTQYF.